This T cell receptor (beta chain) was observed in a study of cytomegalovirus exposure and HLA in healthy donors. Overall study results and limits: The authors excluded some V segments, including TRBV6-2 and TRBV6-3, as indistinguishable.

Notes on this clone: Its specificity is not known.

This CDR3 has 14 residues. The germline CDR1 and CDR2 sequences are SGHTA and FQGTGA. The V and J ends lost 3 bases and 1 base, in that order; junction bases with no gene match: 1. PCR primers comprised 60 Vbeta and 13 Jbeta primers. Method: immunoSEQ multiplex PCR; TCRdb's copy keeps in-frame clones and lacks some. This sample has some 70,000 clones, with about 70% found just once. This receptor was obtained from a woman in her twenties or thirties in good health and CMV-seronegative. Sequencing was done on a sample of PBMCs. The chain couples TRBV7-3 to TRBJ1-1, with 8 bases aligning to TRBD1. The CDR3 protein is CASSFTGGNTEAFF. Written as DNA, the CDR3 is TGTGCCAGCAGCTTCACAGGGGGGAACACTGAAGCTTTCTTT.